This TCR beta chain was recorded in a study of blood T cell repertoires in COVID-19 (dated by TCRdb to 2019 to 2021). About the study as a whole: Collaborator samples came from the United States, Italy and Spain and covered acute and convalescent phases of COVID-19. The material from the prospective study consisted of cDNA or gDNA derived from T cells, B-cell-depleted T cells, or PBMCs. Deeply sampled blood TCRbeta repertoires from subjects exposed to, actively infected with, or recovered from COVID-19 were included in the dataset. The repertoires were released in a freely available public database meant as a resource for research on the immune response to SARS-CoV-2. Samples came from the ongoing ImmuneRACE study (first 160 participants) plus 1,254 subjects from 6 global collaborators. The sample metadata nearly always contained a de-identified subject ID, COVID-19 status, age in years and sex. Where available, HLA class I and class II types were obtained from metadata supplied by the sample provider rather than from assay-based typing. The paper's findings and limits, for the study overall: The amount of clinical and demographic metadata varied by source and participant and was provided uncurated.

Comments on this clone: Its antigen remains undetermined. Base qualities are missing; no much larger clone stands one base away.

The germline V gene encodes CDR1 SNHLY and CDR2 FYNNEI. V is cut back by 8 bases and J by 5 bases, with 7 bases in the junction unmatched. The CDR3 contains 13 residues, cysteine and phenylalanine counted. Only the CDR3 portion is preserved as DNA: 39 bases, with reading frame beginning at the first base. TCRbeta CDR3 regions were amplified from genomic DNA by means of the immunoSEQ Assay, a bias-controlled multiplex PCR. The source study handled its data this way. The number of nucleated cells in each sample was estimated by amplification of reference gene primers within the assay. To quantify the absolute abundance of each unique TCRbeta CDR3 rearrangement, sequence reads were collapsed and filtered. For each sample, productive Simpson clonality was calculated as the square root of Simpson's diversity index over productive rearrangements. Held by TCRdb, this immuneACCESS table contains in-frame sequences only and omits some clones. Under half of the omission traces to an unresolved V gene where checked; the cause of the rest is unknown. D and trimming were read from the DNA, whereas the V and J calls and clone size are those reported in that table. Recorded for this sample are about 280,000 clones; roughly 80% of them occurred a single time. The ten largest clones represent about 5% of the sample.

Participants in the prospective study were aged about 18 to 95 years, lived in more than 20 United States geographic areas, and enrolled through a virtual design. In the prospective study, participants were assigned to cohorts based on the clinical history participants reported in a screening survey and a study questionnaire. Exposed participants had been in contact with someone with a PCR-confirmed or clinician-diagnosed COVID-19 case within 2 weeks of study entry. Mobile phlebotomists in the prospective study collected whole blood, serum and a nasopharyngeal or oropharyngeal swab from every participant. Participants in the prospective study had the option to provide additional blood draws and questionnaires over a 2-month period. Prospective study blood samples were shipped either frozen or at room temperature before DNA extraction.

Sequencing was carried out using PBMCs or T cells enriched from blood (not recorded which). The receptor's source is a middle-aged man who had been exposed to COVID-19. The chain is assembled from TRBV2 and TRBJ1-1; 8 bases in the junction line up with TRBD1. In nucleotides, the sequence is TGTGCCAGCGTACAGGGGGTTTTGACTGAAGCTTTCTTT. It is translated as CASVQGVLTEAFF.